These T cell receptor beta chains were read from a single sample in a study of T-cell memory formation after mild COVID-19. Via MiXCR, TCRdb re-called the 5' RACE reads, giving one row per CDR3 protein. Of around 99,000 distinct CDR3 sequences in the sample, approximately 15% were seen once. The specimen was PBMCs or a T cell subset sorted from them (not recorded which). The origin of the receptors is a man between 18 and 29 years old who had mild COVID-19 (a few samples of this study predate the infection). Cell type and time point are not known. The CDR3 runs from the conserved cysteine through the conserved F or W.

CDR3aa	v_gene	j_gene
CASSLWQLDTGELFF	TRBV5-1	TRBJ2-2
CASSPDRPNEKLFF	TRBV6-5	TRBJ1-4
CASSPGGLAVGTDTQYF	TRBV11-2	TRBJ2-3
CASRKEPGLAHNEQFF	TRBV2	TRBJ2-1
CASSLEGVLPYEQFF	TRBV7-3	TRBJ2-1
CASSQEGGSGELFF	TRBV4-1	TRBJ2-2
CASSPGQGIDEAFF	TRBV5-1	TRBJ1-1
CASSGAGTPYEQYF	TRBV10-1	TRBJ2-7
CASSQAKLAVYNEQFF	TRBV3-1	TRBJ2-1
CASSQPGTGVNEKLFF	TRBV4-1	TRBJ1-4
CASSFNIGAEAFF	TRBV5-1	TRBJ1-1
CASSSGTGGSGANVLTF	TRBV19	TRBJ2-6
CASSFGVNTGELFF	TRBV12-3/TRBV12-4	TRBJ2-2
CASRTTPSSAFF	TRBV12-3/TRBV12-4	TRBJ1-1
CASSLVLGTALQFF	TRBV11-2	TRBJ2-1
CASTLDRTSGNTIYF	TRBV12-3/TRBV12-4	TRBJ1-3
CASSISARETQYF	TRBV19	TRBJ2-5
CASSSKAGVNTGELFF	TRBV7-3	TRBJ2-2
CASSLSQSAGKETQYF	TRBV12-3/TRBV12-4	TRBJ2-5
CASSIRPGTGIGGETQYF	TRBV6-2/TRBV6-3	TRBJ2-5
CASSYLGSTDTQYF	TRBV6-2/TRBV6-3	TRBJ2-3
CASSPRGRGGQDTQYF	TRBV7-9	TRBJ2-3
CATSDPTSGNTGELFF	TRBV24-1	TRBJ2-2
CASSAVGGRAGYTGELFF	TRBV9	TRBJ2-2
CASSQDGSGGIIYGYTF	TRBV4-1	TRBJ1-2
CASRATSGVSSTGELFF	TRBV23-1	TRBJ2-2